Below are 6 T cell receptor beta chains sequenced from a single sample in a study of cytomegalovirus exposure and HLA in healthy donors. PCR was performed using 60 Vbeta and 13 Jbeta primers. Profiled with immunoSEQ multiplex PCR; TCRdb holds only in-frame clones, not every one. The sample records about 190,000 clones, around 67% being singletons. Source material: PBMCs. Receptors originate from a woman aged 25 to 39 in good health and CMV-seropositive.

CDR3 in amino acids: CASSGVGGGSYNEQFF. CDR3 DNA: TGTGCCAGCAGCGGAGTCGGTGGCGGGAGCTACAATGAGCAGTTCTTC. This rearrangement joins TRBV9 to TRBJ2-1; 7 nucleotides agree with TRBD2. The CDR3 covers 16 residues. Trimming took 3 bases from V and 3 from J; bases not matched to a gene: 9. The germline gives CDR1 SGDLS, CDR2 YYNGEE.

The V call is TRBV28, the J call TRBJ2-1, with TRBD1 matching over 7 bases. CDR3 length equals 15 residues. Germline CDR1 MDHEN, CDR2 SYDVKM. After removal of 3 bases from V and 7 bases from J, the junction contained 9 bases not matched to a gene. The CDR3: CASSFLRQGVNEQFF. The CDR3 DNA follows: TGTGCCAGCAGTTTTCTCCGACAGGGTGTAAATGAGCAGTTCTTC.

The chain uses TRBV23-1 and TRBJ2-5; perhaps TRBD2 as D (6 bases). TRBV23-1 counts as an open reading frame of uncertain function. Between the trimmed V and J ends, which lost 0 bases and 5 bases, there was a span of 19 bases. The CDR3 spans 17 residues. CDR3 DNA: TGCGCCAGCAGTCAATCGCCGCGAGGAGGGGAGCGGGAGACCCAGTACTTC. This encodes CASSQSPRGGERETQYF.

This clone was seen a handful of times. The CDR3 loop reads CASSPGQGTGNRGYTF. CDR3 coding DNA: TGCGCCAGCAGTCCCGGACAGGGAACAGGTAATCGCGGCTACACCTTC. The V call is TRBV23-1, the J call TRBJ1-2; TRBD1 matches 8 bases. TRBV23-1 is recorded as an ORF, its role being uncertain. The CDR3 covers 16 residues. V shed 4 bases, J shed 8 bases, and the junction held 15 bases outside the gene matches.

This clone was seen a handful of times. This rearrangement joins TRBV15 to TRBJ2-7; D is possibly TRBD2 (6 bases). The CDR3 covers 17 residues. The ends were cut back, 5 bases at V and 5 bases at J, with 25 bases in the middle. Germline V gene lookup returns CDR1 LNHNV and CDR2 YYDKDF (reference sequence). The DNA of the CDR3 is TGTGCCACCAGCCGTCGGGTCGGAGCAGGGAGGACCGACGAGCAGTACTTC. This gives the protein CATSRRVGAGRTDEQYF. The whole variable domain, remainder taken from reference TRBV15 and TRBJ2-7, is DAMVIQNPRYQVTQFGKPVTLSCSQTLNHNVMYWYQQKSSQAPKLLFHYYDKDFNNEADTPDNFQSRRPNTSFCFLDIRSPGLGDTAMYLCATSRRVGAGRTDEQYFGPGTRLTVT.

The chain uses TRBV5-1 and TRBJ2-1; 8 bases are shared with TRBD2. The V gene end was trimmed by 4 bases and the J gene end by 2 bases; junction bases not matched to a gene: 8. Germline V CDR1 and CDR2: SGHRS, YFSETQ. The CDR3 is 16 residues long. The CDR3 here is CASSTPGGGAYNEQFF. The CDR3 region has the DNA TGCGCCAGCAGCACCCCGGGAGGGGGGGCCTACAATGAGCAGTTCTTC.